Below, 24 T cell receptor beta chains from the same sample are listed, as sequenced in a study of Ad26.COV2.S vaccination and SARS-CoV-2 variants. Clones were read by immunoSEQ multiplex PCR, and TCRdb kept only the in-frame ones, dropping some. The data show 380,000 or so clones, about 87% seen once. Treatment specified: about 20 received Ad26.COV2.S at low or high dose, single or two shots; about 5 received placebo; per-sample allocation not given. Material that was analyzed had been drawn on day 63 after the first vaccine or placebo injection. The starting material was peripheral blood, obtained in a trial of Ad26.COV2.S vaccine versus placebo. The origin of the receptors is a person aged 18-65 years who received the Ad26.COV2.S COVID-19 vaccine or a placebo.

This chain uses TRBV27 with TRBJ2-7, with D unclear. V was cut by 0 bases and J by 5 bases, with 14 bases left in between. Germline V gene data show CDR1 as MNHEY and CDR2 as SMNVEV (reference sequence). This CDR3 is 15 amino acids long. The CDR3 DNA follows: TGTGCCAGCAGTTTATCCCCCGTAGTTGGGCACGAGCAGTACTTC. Amino acids: CASSLSPVVGHEQYF.

The rearrangement uses TRBV4-3 and TRBJ2-2, with 9 bases identical to TRBD1. V lost 2 bases, J lost 5 bases, and 6 bases stayed unmatched. Looked up from germline, CDR1 is LGHNA and CDR2 is YSLEER. The CDR3 covers 16 residues. The CDR3 bases are TGCGCCAGCAGCCAACCCGGGACAGGGAGGACCGGGGAGCTGTTTTTT. This gives the protein CASSQPGTGRTGELFF.

This clone is a singleton in its sample. The V gene is TRBV19, the J gene TRBJ1-1; tentative D call: TRBD1 (6 bases). Trimming removed 3 bases at V and 6 bases at J, with 14 bases between. The CDR3 extends over 14 amino acids. The germline V gene encodes CDR1 LNHDA and CDR2 SQIVND (reference sequence). In DNA, the CDR3 is TGTGCCAGTAGTATCAGGGGAGCGAGGCCTGAAGCTTTCTTT. This translates into CASSIRGARPEAFF.

The gene calls are TRBV6-5 and TRBJ2-7; D possibly matches TRBD1 or TRBD2 (6 bases each). Trimming removed 7 bases at V and 6 bases at J, with 13 bases between. CDR3 length: 12 amino acids. Germline V gene data show CDR1 as MNHEY and CDR2 as SVGAGI. The CDR3 DNA reads TGTGCCAGCACCCGAGGGGGGAGCGAGCAGTACTTC. This codes for CASTRGGSEQYF.

The rearrangement links TRBV6-2 or TRBV6-3 to TRBJ2-7, with TRBD1 matching 9 bases. After removal of 5 bases from V and 2 bases from J, the junction contained 4 bases not matched to a gene. This CDR3 contains 14 residues. Germline CDR1 reads MNHEY; CDR2 reads SVGEGT. Here the CDR3 reads CASSMGQGPYEQYF. The CDR3 bases are TGTGCCAGCAGTATGGGACAGGGCCCCTACGAGCAGTACTTC.

This clone was seen only once. The chain combines TRBV11-2 with TRBJ1-1, with a possible D match to TRBD1 (6 bases). The CDR3 consists of 15 residues. V was pared by 3 bases and J by 0 bases, with 11 bases between. Per germline, CDR1 SGHAT and CDR2 FQNNGV. The CDR3 DNA reads TGTGCCAGCAGCTTGACGGACAGCCTGAACACTGAAGCTTTCTTT. Translated, it gives CASSLTDSLNTEAFF.

This clone was seen just once. The chain uses TRBV7-3 and TRBJ1-1, with TRBD1 as a possible D gene (6 bases). Per the germline V gene, CDR1 is SGHTA and CDR2 is FQGTGA. This CDR3 has 14 residues. Trimming took 5 bases from V and 3 from J, leaving 13 bases between them. Here the CDR3 DNA reads TGTGCCAGCAGCCAAGGGGGACGGTACACTGAAGCTTTCTTT. Protein product: CASSQGGRYTEAFF.

This clone was observed a single time. J is TRBJ2-5 and V is TRBV9, with 10 bases matching TRBD2. Trimming took 0 bases from V and 2 from J; bases not matched to a gene: 4. This CDR3 is 16 amino acids long. CDR1 SGDLS and CDR2 YYNGEE come from the germline V gene. CDR3 DNA sequence: TGTGCCAGCAGCGTAGCCGCAGCGGGAGGGCAAGAGACCCAGTACTTC. Translating it yields CASSVAAAGGQETQYF.

The chain is built from TRBV18 and TRBJ1-1, with D possibly TRBD1 on 6 matching bases. V lost 2 bases and J lost 7, with 20 bases in between. The CDR3 runs to 16 residues. CDR1 and CDR2 (germline): KGHSH, LQKENI. The CDR3 loop reads CASSPSSTGWSDEAFF. The CDR3 region has the DNA TGTGCCAGCTCACCAAGTAGTACAGGGTGGAGTGATGAAGCTTTCTTT.

The V and J genes are TRBV29-1 and TRBJ2-3; the D gene is possibly TRBD2 (6 bases). The V end lost 4 bases, the J end lost 2 bases, and 13 bases lay between the germline ends. Germline V gives CDR1 SQVTM, CDR2 ANQGSEA. The CDR3 length is 14 residues. The CDR3 loop reads CSVVVSGFTDTQYF. CDR3 nucleotide sequence: TGCAGCGTTGTAGTGAGCGGGTTCACAGATACGCAGTATTTT.

This clone was found once. J is TRBJ2-2 and V is TRBV27; TRBD1 might be the D (5 bases). CDR1 is MNHEY, CDR2 SMNVEV, per germline (reference sequence). V was pared by 10 bases and J by 2 bases, with 20 bases between. The CDR3 runs 16 residues. CDR3 sequence: CATKRRGHGNTGELFF. Here the CDR3 DNA reads TGTGCCACCAAACGTCGAGGACATGGAAACACCGGGGAGCTGTTTTTT.

The chain couples TRBV30 to TRBJ1-1; D unresolved. Germline loops: CDR1 GTSNPN, CDR2 SVGIG (reference sequence). Trimming took off 7 bases at V and 0 bases at J, with 12 bases between the two ends. The CDR3 is made up of 13 amino acids. CDR3 amino acids: CALIGFLNTEAFF. The CDR3 DNA reads TGTGCCTTAATCGGCTTTTTGAACACTGAAGCTTTCTTT. The variable domain in full, completed from reference TRBV30 and TRBJ1-1, reads SQTIHQWPATLVQPVGSPLSLECTVEGTSNPNLYWYRQAAGRGLQLLFYSVGIGQISSEVPQNLSASRPQDRQFILSSKKLLLSDSGFYLCALIGFLNTEAFFGQGTRLTVV.

The chain couples TRBV3-1 (or the pseudogene TRBV3-2) to TRBJ2-5; D is ambiguous. Deletions cut 5 bases from V and 1 base from J, with 11 bases between. The CDR3 is 14 residues long. Per germline, CDR1 LGHDT and CDR2 YNNKEL (reference sequence). The DNA for the CDR3 is TGTGCCAGCAGCTCAGGCGCCTTCCAAGAGACCCAGTACTTC. The encoded protein is CASSSGAFQETQYF.

The chain links TRBV10-3 to TRBJ1-1; no definite D call. The V gene's germline CDR1 is ENHRY and CDR2 SYGVKD. The CDR3 is 13 residues long. V was pared by 7 bases and J by 1 base, with 10 bases between. CDR3 nucleotide sequence: TGTGCCATCACTCAGGCAGAGAACACTGAAGCTTTCTTT. Its translation is CAITQAENTEAFF.

This chain connects TRBV7-6 to TRBJ1-6, with D possibly being TRBD1 (5 bases). V shed 1 base and J shed 16 bases, with 11 bases lying between them. The V gene's germline CDR1 is SGHVS and CDR2 FNYEAQ. The CDR3 consists of 12 residues. CDR3 sequence reads: CASSLDGGVLHF. CDR3 nucleotides: TGTGCCAGCAGCTTAGACGGGGGGGTTCTCCACTTT.

The V call is TRBV19, the J call TRBJ2-3; TRBD2 aligns across 8 bases. The ends lost 3 bases at V and 2 bases at J; junction bases unmatched: 10. CDR1 LNHDA and CDR2 SQIVND come from the germline V gene (reference sequence). This CDR3 has 17 amino acids. The DNA for the CDR3 is TGTGCCAGTAGTATTAGGGGACTAGTAGGGGCCACAGATACGCAGTATTTT. Amino acids: CASSIRGLVGATDTQYF.

The chain recombines TRBV9 with TRBJ2-1, with TRBD2 matching 7 bases. CDR3 length: 18 residues. The germline CDR1 and CDR2 sequences are SGDLS and YYNGEE. Losses at the gene ends were 4 bases for V and 12 bases for J; bases not matched to a gene: 25. CDR3 in amino acids: CASSKGPSGPLDLDGQFF. The CDR3, as DNA: TGTGCCAGCAGCAAGGGGCCTAGCGGCCCTTTAGATCTCGATGGGCAGTTCTTC.

The chain couples TRBV2 to TRBJ2-3; TRBD1 agrees at 11 bases. Germline V lookup: CDR1 SNHLY, CDR2 FYNNEI. The CDR3 loop spans 15 amino acids. V lost 8 bases, J lost 6 bases, and 10 bases stayed unmatched. The CDR3 DNA is TGTGCCAGCGTAGTCGGGACAGGGGGGAAGGATACGCAGTATTTT. Its protein is CASVVGTGGKDTQYF. Full variable domain (missing parts from reference TRBV2 and TRBJ2-3): EPEVTQTPSHQVTQMGQEVILRCVPISNHLYFYWYRQILGQKVEFLVSFYNNEISEKSEIFDDQFSVERPDGSNFTLKIRSTKLEDSAMYFCASVVGTGGKDTQYFGPGTRLTVL.

The genes are TRBV29-1 and TRBJ2-5, with D uncertain. This CDR3 is 13 amino acids long. The V gene lost 4 bases and the J gene lost 5 bases, with 14 bases spanning the gap. CDR1 is SQVTM, CDR2 ANQGSEA, per germline. The CDR3 loop is CSVGKFLGETQYF. The CDR3 nucleotides read TGCAGCGTTGGGAAGTTTCTTGGGGAGACCCAGTACTTC.

This clone has only a few counts. V and J are TRBV19 and TRBJ1-1, with D maybe TRBD1 (6 bases). From germline, CDR1 is LNHDA and CDR2 SQIVND (reference sequence). Between the trimmed V and J ends, which lost 6 bases and 7 bases, there was a span of 12 bases. This CDR3 is 12 amino acids long. The chain's CDR3 is CASRVTGSEAFF. In nucleotides, the CDR3 is TGTGCCAGTAGGGTAACAGGGAGTGAAGCTTTCTTT.

This chain links TRBV5-5 with TRBJ1-2; D unresolved. The CDR3 has 15 amino acids. The germline CDR1 and CDR2 sequences are SGHKS and YYEKEE (reference sequence). Trimming took 2 bases from V and 5 from J, leaving 16 bases between them. DNA for the CDR3: TGTGCCAGCAGCTTTGTCACGAACCCTCCTTATGGCTACACCTTC. Encoded protein: CASSFVTNPPYGYTF. Complete variable domain (other parts from reference TRBV5-5 and TRBJ1-2): DAGVTQSPTHLIKTRGQQVTLRCSPISGHKSVSWYQQVLGQGPQFIFQYYEKEERGRGNFPDRFSARQFPNYSSELNVNALLLGDSALYLCASSFVTNPPYGYTFGSGTRLTVV.

This clone appeared once. For the CDR3, the DNA is TGTGCCAGCAGCTTAGGAGCCAGGGGAAGGACTGGGGCCAACGTCCTGACTTTC. Its translation: CASSLGARGRTGANVLTF. This chain links TRBV7-9 with TRBJ2-6, with D tentatively TRBD1 (6 bases). Between the trimmed V and J ends, which lost 1 base and 2 bases, there was a span of 15 bases. The CDR3 covers 18 residues. CDR1 is SEHNR and CDR2 is FQNEAQ in the germline V gene (reference sequence).

The rearrangement joins TRBV27 to TRBJ1-5, with a weak D call TRBD1 (5 bases). This CDR3 is built from 15 residues. Germline V gene sequence: CDR1 MNHEY, CDR2 SMNVEV (reference sequence). V lost 0 bases, J lost 4 bases, and 10 bases lay in between. The CDR3 region has the DNA TGTGCCAGCAGTTTATCGAATGGGGGTAATCAGCCCCAGCATTTT. Amino acids: CASSLSNGGNQPQHF.

The chain has TRBV12-3 or TRBV12-4 and TRBJ2-7; D gene uncertain. Trimming stripped 0 bases from V and 3 bases from J, with 3 bases between. The CDR3 is 12 residues long. The CDR3 nucleotides are TGTGCCAGCAGTTTAGCTCACTACGAGCAGTACTTC. Protein product: CASSLAHYEQYF.